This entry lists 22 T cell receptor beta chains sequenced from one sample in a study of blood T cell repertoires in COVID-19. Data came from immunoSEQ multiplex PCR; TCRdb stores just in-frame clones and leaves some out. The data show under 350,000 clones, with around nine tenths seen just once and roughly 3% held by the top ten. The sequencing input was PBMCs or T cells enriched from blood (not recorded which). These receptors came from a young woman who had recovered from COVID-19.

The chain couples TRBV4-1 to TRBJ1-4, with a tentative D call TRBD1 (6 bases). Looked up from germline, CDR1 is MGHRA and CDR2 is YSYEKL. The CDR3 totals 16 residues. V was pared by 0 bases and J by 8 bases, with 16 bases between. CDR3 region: CASSQETGYNSEKLFF. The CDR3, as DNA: TGCGCCAGCAGCCAAGAGACAGGTTATAACTCCGAAAAACTGTTTTTT.

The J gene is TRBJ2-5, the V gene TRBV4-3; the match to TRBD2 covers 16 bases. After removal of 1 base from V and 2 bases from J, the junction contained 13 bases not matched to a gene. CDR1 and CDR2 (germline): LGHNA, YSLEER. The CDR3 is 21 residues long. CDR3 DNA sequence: TGCGCCAGCAGCCAAGGCCCCGGTTTCGGGACTAGCGGGGGGGCACAAGAGACCCAGTACTTC. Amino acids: CASSQGPGFGTSGGAQETQYF.

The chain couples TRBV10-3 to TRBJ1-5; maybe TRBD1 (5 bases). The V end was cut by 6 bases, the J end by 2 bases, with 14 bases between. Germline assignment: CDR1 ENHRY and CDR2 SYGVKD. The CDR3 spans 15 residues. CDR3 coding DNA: TGTGCCATCAGGAAAACAGGTACGGGCAATCAGCCCCAGCATTTT. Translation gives CAIRKTGTGNQPQHF.

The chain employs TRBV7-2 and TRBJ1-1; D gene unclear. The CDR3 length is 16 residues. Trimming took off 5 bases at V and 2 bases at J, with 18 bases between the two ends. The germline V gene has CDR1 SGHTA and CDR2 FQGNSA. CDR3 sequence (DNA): TGTGCCAGCAGCGATCTCTTCGGTTGGAGAAACACTGAAGCTTTCTTT. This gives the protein CASSDLFGWRNTEAFF.

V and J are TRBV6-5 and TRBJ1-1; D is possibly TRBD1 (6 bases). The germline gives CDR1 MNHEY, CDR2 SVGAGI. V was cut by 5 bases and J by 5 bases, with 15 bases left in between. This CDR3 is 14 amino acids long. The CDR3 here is CASSLQDSWTEAFF. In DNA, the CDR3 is TGTGCCAGCAGTCTGCAGGACAGCTGGACTGAAGCTTTCTTT.

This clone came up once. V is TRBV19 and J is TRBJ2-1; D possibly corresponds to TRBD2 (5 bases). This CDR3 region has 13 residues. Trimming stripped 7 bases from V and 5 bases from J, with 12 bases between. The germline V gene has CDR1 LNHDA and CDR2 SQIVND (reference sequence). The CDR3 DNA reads TGTGCCAGTAATACCGGGATTAACAATGAGCAGTTCTTC. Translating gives CASNTGINNEQFF. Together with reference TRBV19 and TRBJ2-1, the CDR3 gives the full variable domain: DGGITQSPKYLFRKEGQNVTLSCEQNLNHDAMYWYRQDPGQGLRLIYYSQIVNDFQKGDIAEGYSVSREKKESFPLTVTSAQKNPTAFYLCASNTGINNEQFFGPGTRLTVL.

For the CDR3, the DNA is TGTGCCGGCAGTATCGGGGCTAGCGGGGGGGCCTTCGACGAGCAGTACTTC. Translated, it gives CAGSIGASGGAFDEQYF. The chain has TRBV30 and TRBJ2-7, with TRBD2 identical over 12 bases. The J segment lost 5 bases and the V segment lost 8 bases, leaving 19 bases of the junction unmatched. The CDR3 covers 17 residues. Germline loops: CDR1 GTSNPN, CDR2 SVGIG (reference sequence).

CDR3 nucleotide sequence: TGTGCCAGCAGCCAAGATCAGGGAGATACGCAGTATTTT. Encoded protein: CASSQDQGDTQYF. V usage is TRBV3-1 (or the pseudogene TRBV3-2) and J usage is TRBJ2-3; D may be TRBD1 (5 bases). Germline loops: CDR1 LGHDT, CDR2 YNNKEL (reference sequence). V was cut by 0 bases and J by 5 bases, with 6 bases left in between. The CDR3 runs 13 residues.

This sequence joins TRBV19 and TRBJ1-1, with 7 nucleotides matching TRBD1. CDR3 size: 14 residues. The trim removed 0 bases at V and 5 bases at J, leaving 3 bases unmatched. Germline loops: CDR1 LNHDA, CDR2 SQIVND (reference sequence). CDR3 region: CASSIEQGRTEAFF. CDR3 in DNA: TGTGCCAGTAGTATAGAACAGGGGAGAACTGAAGCTTTCTTT.

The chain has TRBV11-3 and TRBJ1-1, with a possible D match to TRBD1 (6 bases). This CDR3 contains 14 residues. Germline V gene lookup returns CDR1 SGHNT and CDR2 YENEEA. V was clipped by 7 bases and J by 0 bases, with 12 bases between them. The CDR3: CASTRDTMNTEAFF. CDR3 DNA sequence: TGTGCCAGCACCCGGGACACCATGAACACTGAAGCTTTCTTT.

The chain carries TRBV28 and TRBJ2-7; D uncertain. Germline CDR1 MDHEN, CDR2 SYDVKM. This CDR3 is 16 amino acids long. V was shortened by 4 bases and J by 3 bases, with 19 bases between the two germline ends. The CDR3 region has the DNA TGTGCCAGCAGTTCCTTCGCGGCCTCGCCACGCTACGAGCAGTACTTC. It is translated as CASSSFAASPRYEQYF.

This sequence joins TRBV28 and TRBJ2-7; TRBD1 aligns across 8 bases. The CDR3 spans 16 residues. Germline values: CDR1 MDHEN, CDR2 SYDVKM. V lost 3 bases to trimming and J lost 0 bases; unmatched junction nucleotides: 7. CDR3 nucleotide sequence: TGTGCCAGCAGTTTCTGGGGCAGGGGGCTCTCCTACGAGCAGTACTTC. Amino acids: CASSFWGRGLSYEQYF. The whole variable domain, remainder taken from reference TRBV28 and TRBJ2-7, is DVKVTQSSRYLVKRTGEKVFLECVQDMDHENMFWYRQDPGLGLRLIYFSYDVKMKEKGDIPEGYSVSREKKERFSLILESASTNQTSMYLCASSFWGRGLSYEQYFGPGTRLTVT.

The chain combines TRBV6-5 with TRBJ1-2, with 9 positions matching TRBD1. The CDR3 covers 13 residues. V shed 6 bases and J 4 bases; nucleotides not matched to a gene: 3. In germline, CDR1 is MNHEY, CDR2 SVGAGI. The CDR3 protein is CASSLQGAYGYTF. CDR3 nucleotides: TGTGCCAGCAGCCTACAGGGGGCCTATGGCTACACCTTC.

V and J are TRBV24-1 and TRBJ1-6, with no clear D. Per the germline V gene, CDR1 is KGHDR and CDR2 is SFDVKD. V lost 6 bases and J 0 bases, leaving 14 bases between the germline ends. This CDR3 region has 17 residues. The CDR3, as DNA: TGTGCCACCAGTTCCTGGGCCCGAATCTCCTATAATTCACCCCTCCACTTT. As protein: CATSSWARISYNSPLHF.

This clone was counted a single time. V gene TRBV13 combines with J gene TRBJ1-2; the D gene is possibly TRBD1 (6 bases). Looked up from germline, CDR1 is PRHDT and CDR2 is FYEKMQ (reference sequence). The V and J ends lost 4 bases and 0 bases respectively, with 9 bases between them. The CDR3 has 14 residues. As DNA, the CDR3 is TGTGCCAGCAGCTCCACAGGGACTAACTATGGCTACACCTTC. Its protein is CASSSTGTNYGYTF.

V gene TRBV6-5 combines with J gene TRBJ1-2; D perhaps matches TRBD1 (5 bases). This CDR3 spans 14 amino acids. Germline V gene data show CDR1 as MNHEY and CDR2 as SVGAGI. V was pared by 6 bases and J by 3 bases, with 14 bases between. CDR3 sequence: CASSRSGGYYGYTF. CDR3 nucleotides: TGTGCCAGCAGCCGCTCGGGGGGATACTATGGCTACACCTTC.

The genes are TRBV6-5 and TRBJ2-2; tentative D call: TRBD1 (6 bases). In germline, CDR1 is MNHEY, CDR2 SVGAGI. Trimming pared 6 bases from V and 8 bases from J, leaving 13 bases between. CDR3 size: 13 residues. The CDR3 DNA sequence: TGTGCCAGCAGGCTACAGGGTAGGGGGGAGCTGTTTTTT. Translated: CASRLQGRGELFF.

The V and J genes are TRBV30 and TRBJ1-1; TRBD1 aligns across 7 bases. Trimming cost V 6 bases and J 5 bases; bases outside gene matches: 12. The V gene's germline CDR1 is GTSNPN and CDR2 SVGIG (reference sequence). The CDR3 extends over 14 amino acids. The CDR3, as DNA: TGTGCCTGCGGCCAGACAGGGCGGCGAACTGAAGCTTTCTTT. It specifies CACGQTGRRTEAFF.

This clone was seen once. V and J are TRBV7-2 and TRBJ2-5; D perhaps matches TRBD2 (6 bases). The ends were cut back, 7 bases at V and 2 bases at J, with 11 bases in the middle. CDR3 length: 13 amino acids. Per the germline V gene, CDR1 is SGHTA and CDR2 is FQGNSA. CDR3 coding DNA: TGTGCCAGCAACTCGGGACTGCAAGAGACCCAGTACTTC. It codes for CASNSGLQETQYF.

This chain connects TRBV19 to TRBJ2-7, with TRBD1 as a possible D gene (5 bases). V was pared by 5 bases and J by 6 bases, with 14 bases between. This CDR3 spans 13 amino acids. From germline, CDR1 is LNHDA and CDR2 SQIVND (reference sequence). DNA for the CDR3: TGTGCCAGTAGTTCCCAGGGAAGGGGCGAGCAGTACTTC. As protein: CASSSQGRGEQYF. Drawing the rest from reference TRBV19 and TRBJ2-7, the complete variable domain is DGGITQSPKYLFRKEGQNVTLSCEQNLNHDAMYWYRQDPGQGLRLIYYSQIVNDFQKGDIAEGYSVSREKKESFPLTVTSAQKNPTAFYLCASSSQGRGEQYFGPGTRLTVT.

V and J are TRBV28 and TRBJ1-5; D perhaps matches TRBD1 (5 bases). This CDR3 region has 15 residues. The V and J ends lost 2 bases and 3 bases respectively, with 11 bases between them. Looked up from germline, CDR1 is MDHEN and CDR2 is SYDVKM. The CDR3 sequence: CASSLRGGTNQPQHF. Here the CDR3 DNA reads TGTGCCAGCAGTTTAAGGGGCGGCACCAATCAGCCCCAGCATTTT.

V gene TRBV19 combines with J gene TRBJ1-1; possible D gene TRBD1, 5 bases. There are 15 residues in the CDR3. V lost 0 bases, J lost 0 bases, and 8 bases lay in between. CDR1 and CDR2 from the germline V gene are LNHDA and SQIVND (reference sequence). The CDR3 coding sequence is TGTGCCAGTAGTATAGAGGGGGGTATGAACACTGAAGCTTTCTTT. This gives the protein CASSIEGGMNTEAFF.